This TCR beta chain emerged from a study of blood T cell repertoires in COVID-19. Trimming at V came to 3 bases and at J to 3 bases, leaving 4 bases not matched to a gene. Germline CDR1 SGHRS, CDR2 YFSETQ. CDR3 length: 14 residues. TCRdb keeps only in-frame clones here, not all; method: immunoSEQ multiplex PCR. The top ten hold 18% of the sample, which has 160,000 or so clones, around nine tenths seen once. This TCR was sampled from a man in his 60s with active or convalescent COVID-19. This chain connects TRBV5-1 to TRBJ2-5; 8 bases line up with TRBD1. The sequenced material came from peripheral blood. CDR3 amino acids: CASSYGQGEETQYF. In DNA, the CDR3 is TGCGCCAGCAGCTACGGACAGGGTGAAGAGACCCAGTACTTC.